This T cell receptor (beta chain) comes out of a study of T cell changes during pregnancy in multiple sclerosis. Data came from immunoSEQ multiplex PCR; TCRdb stores just in-frame clones and leaves some out. The table lists 80,000 to 130,000 clones, 85% to 95% of them singletons. CDR1 is LGHNA, CDR2 YNFKEQ, per germline. This CDR3 contains 15 residues. V lost 0 bases, J lost 0 bases, and 7 bases lay in between. The clonotype was recovered from a female donor with multiple sclerosis, enrolled in a pregnancy study. The rearrangement joins TRBV4-2 to TRBJ2-3; D gene unclear. This specimen consisted of peripheral blood, obtained in the second trimester of pregnancy. CDR3 in DNA: TGTGCCAGCAGCCAAGAAAGACACAGCACAGATACGCAGTATTTT. Translating it yields CASSQERHSTDTQYF.